The TCR beta chain under discussion was sequenced for a study of control samples from healthy donors and cancer patients. Assay used: immunoSEQ multiplex PCR; TCRdb lists only in-frame clones, some missing. The data show 400,000 to 450,000 clones, 80% to 95% seen once. CDR3 size: 15 residues. Germline V gene data show CDR1 as MDHEN and CDR2 as SYDVKM. V lost 4 bases, J lost 3 bases, and 13 bases lay in between. The sequence was collected from a man aged 35 to 55 with head and neck cancer. Source material: PBMCs. The chain couples TRBV28 to TRBJ1-5; D might be TRBD1 (5 bases). CDR3 nucleotides: TGTGCCAGCAGTTCCCGAAAGGGGTTCAATCAGCCCCAGCATTTT. Protein sequence: CASSSRKGFNQPQHF.